Listed below are T cell receptor beta chains from one sample, sequenced in a study of blood T cell repertoires in COVID-19. TCRdb's copy holds only in-frame clones and misses some; the assay was immunoSEQ multiplex PCR. The sample holds 88,000 or so clones, about 85% seen once. Material: peripheral blood. All receptors derive from a man in his sixties with acute or convalescent COVID-19. Each CDR3 is given with its conserved first and last residue. The D gene is left open where the match is weak. Some rows have no size entry. The others give once, few or many, or a class for an expanded clone.

TRBJ2-3 | TRBV7-3 | TRBD2 | - | TGTGCCAGCAGCTTAATGGCGGGGGGGGCCACAGATACGCAGTATTTT | CASSLMAGGATDTQYF
TRBJ1-5 | TRBV6-5 | - | - | TGTGCCAGCAGCCAACAGAATCAGCCCCAGCATTTT | CASSQQNQPQHF
TRBJ1-5 | TRBV6-4 | TRBD1 | - | TGTGCCAGCAGTGAGGGACAGTCTACTCAGGGAATTCAGCCCCAGCATTTT | CASSEGQSTQGIQPQHF
TRBJ1-2 | TRBV19 | TRBD1 | - | TGTGCCAGTAGTGTGATGACAGGGCGGCTCCCCTATGGCTACACCTTC | CASSVMTGRLPYGYTF
TRBJ1-5 | TRBV2 | TRBD1 | - | TGTGCCAGCAGTGAGGAGGCAGGGGGGCCTATCAATCAGCCCCAGCATTTT | CASSEEAGGPINQPQHF
TRBJ1-6 | TRBV3-1/TRBV3-2 | TRBD1 | - | TGTGCCAGCAGCCGCAACCCCCAGGGGGCTGTGTCACCCCTCCACTTT | CASSRNPQGAVSPLHF
TRBJ2-2 | TRBV2 | - | - | TGTGCCAGCAGTGAAAACGGCCCCCGGGCCGGGGAGCTGTTTTTT | CASSENGPRAGELFF
TRBJ2-2 | TRBV6-1 | TRBD2 | - | TGTGCCAGCAGTGAAAACCCTAGCGGTAGGGAGCTGTTTTTT | CASSENPSGRELFF
TRBJ2-2 | TRBV6-4 | - | - | TGTGCCAGCAGTGACTTGACTACCGGGGAGCTGTTTTTT | CASSDLTTGELFF
TRBJ2-1 | TRBV30 | - | - | TGTGCCTGGAGTGTCCCCGGGACCTACAATGAGCAGTTCTTC | CAWSVPGTYNEQFF
TRBJ1-6 | TRBV30 | - | few | TGTGCCTGGAGTCAAGGACAGAATAATTCACCCCTCCACTTT | CAWSQGQNNSPLHF
TRBJ1-6 | TRBV3-1/TRBV3-2 | TRBD1 | few | TGTGCCAGCAGCCCCGTCCCGGGACAGGGGGCGTCCTATAATTCACCCCTCCACTTT | CASSPVPGQGASYNSPLHF
TRBJ1-1 | TRBV29-1 | TRBD1 | - | TGCAGCGCCATGGGACAGGGGAACACTGAAGCTTTCTTT | CSAMGQGNTEAFF
TRBJ2-1 | TRBV19 | TRBD2 | - | TGTGCCAGTAGTAGCCCGGGACTAGCGGTCAATGAGCAGTTCTTC | CASSSPGLAVNEQFF
TRBJ2-3 | TRBV3-1/TRBV3-2 | TRBD2 | - | TGTGCCAGCAGCCAAAGCGGGGGGATGGATACGCAGTATTTT | CASSQSGGMDTQYF
TRBJ2-2 | TRBV7-9 | - | - | TGTGCCAGCAGCCCGGGGAAGGTCACCGGGGAGCTGTTTTTT | CASSPGKVTGELFF
TRBJ1-2 | TRBV30 | - | - | TGTGCCTGGAGTGTTGGACACCAACCCTATGGCTACACCTTC | CAWSVGHQPYGYTF
TRBJ2-1 | TRBV5-6 | TRBD2 | - | TGTGCCAGCAGCTCCGGGACTAGTCGACGGGAGCGGTTCTTC | CASSSGTSRRERFF
TRBJ1-1 | TRBV4-1 | - | - | TGCGCCAGCAGCTACGTGGAGGGGAGCACTGAAGCTTTCTTT | CASSYVEGSTEAFF
TRBJ1-3 | TRBV2 | - | - | TGTGCCAGCAGTGAGAGCAGGGGAGCTGGAAACACCATATATTTT | CASSESRGAGNTIYF
TRBJ1-2 | TRBV6-5 | - | - | TGTGCCAGCGACCGGGACCGGGGGGAGAATGGCTACACCTTC | CASDRDRGENGYTF
TRBJ1-2 | TRBV6-1 | - | - | TGTGCCAGCAGTGATCACAGTAACTATGGCTACACCTTC | CASSDHSNYGYTF
TRBJ2-7 | TRBV19 | TRBD2 | - | TGTGCCAGTAGTATCTCTAGCGGGGGTGCGTCCTACGAGCAGTACTTC | CASSISSGGASYEQYF
TRBJ1-4 | TRBV2 | TRBD1 | - | TGTGCCAGCAGTCAATTACAGGGGGCGGGTAATGAAAAACTGTTTTTT | CASSQLQGAGNEKLFF
TRBJ2-5 | TRBV5-5 | - | - | TGTGCCAGCAGCTCCGGGGTGGGGTTCCAAGAGACCCAGTACTTC | CASSSGVGFQETQYF
TRBJ2-7 | TRBV19 | - | - | TGTGCCAGTAGTATGCTAGGCGAGCAGTACTTC | CASSMLGEQYF
TRBJ1-2 | TRBV15 | TRBD1 | - | TGTGCCACCAGCCGAGACAGGGTAGGTGGCTACACCTTC | CATSRDRVGGYTF
TRBJ2-6 | TRBV7-2 | - | - | TGTGCCAGCAGCTTAGGGGCAGGGGTCGGGAATGGGGCCAACGTCCTGACTTTC | CASSLGAGVGNGANVLTF
TRBJ1-3 | TRBV6-5 | TRBD1 | - | TGTGCCAGCAGCGCGACAGGGGCGGCTGGAAACACCATATATTTT | CASSATGAAGNTIYF
TRBJ1-4 | TRBV6-5 | TRBD1 | - | TGTGCCAGCAGTTACTCTAGAGACAGGGTCGGGGAAAAACTGTTTTTT | CASSYSRDRVGEKLFF
TRBJ1-1 | TRBV19 | TRBD1 | - | TGTGCCAGTAGCAATGGGGCGGGACAGGGGGCCACTGAAGCTTTCTTT | CASSNGAGQGATEAFF